This T cell receptor (beta chain) was found in a study of tumor and adjacent non-tumor tissue in lung cancer. Looking at the study overall: Patients comprised 12 adenocarcinoma, a couple of squamous cell carcinoma and 1 small cell lung cancer.

Notes on this clonotype: Its target is unknown. At one of its ends the junction is not consistent with the germline gene, which may arise from a read error.

General study results and limits: Top 100 clones took a larger repertoire share in normal lung. TCR diversity was significantly greater in tumor than normal lung tissue.

Germline loops: CDR1 SGHAT, CDR2 FQNNGV. The CDR3 has 14 residues. The library came from three nested PCR rounds adapted from ARM-PCR protocols. TCRdb called the multiplex PCR reads again in MiXCR, with one record for every CDR3 protein. The repertoire has about 200,000 distinct CDR3 sequences, less than 80% of them found once; the top ten carry roughly a quarter. This sample's RNA came from whole unsorted tissue. The specimen was lung tumor tissue. The clonotype was recovered from a man aged 55 to 70 with non-small cell lung cancer. The J gene is TRBJ2-5, the V gene TRBV11-2; D not resolved. In nucleotides, the CDR3 is TGTGCCAGCGGCCTCGCGACGGACCAAGAGATCCAGTACTTC. Translated, it gives CASGLATDQEIQYF.